The 15 T cell receptor beta chains in this list originate from one sample, sequenced in a study of OX40 agonist ivuxolimab in advanced cancers. Assay: immunoSEQ multiplex PCR; the TCRdb copy retains only in-frame clones and omits some. The data show 45,000 to 60,000 clones, approximately 95% seen once. The material sequenced was CD4+ or CD8+ T cells sorted from blood, taken in a trial of the OX40 agonist ivuxolimab. The receptors derive from an adult with an advanced solid tumor such as melanoma, head and neck, liver or kidney cancer.

This clone was seen once. The rearrangement uses TRBV9 and TRBJ2-7; 10 bases map to TRBD2. The trim removed 0 bases at V and 4 bases at J, leaving 4 bases unmatched. The CDR3 contains 15 residues. Germline CDR1 reads SGDLS; CDR2 reads YYNGEE. The CDR3 nucleotides are TGTGCCAGCAGCGTAGAGAGTAGCGGGAGGTACGAGCAGTACTTC. It translates to CASSVESSGRYEQYF.

CDR3 sequence: CASSQGQFNTEAFF. DNA of the CDR3: TGCGCCAGCAGCCAAGGACAGTTTAACACTGAAGCTTTCTTT. The chain joins TRBV4-3 to TRBJ1-1, with a weak D call TRBD1 (5 bases). The CDR3 is 14 residues long. Trimming shortened V by 1 base and J by 2 bases, and 8 bases separated the two germline ends. CDR1 and CDR2 from the germline V gene are LGHNA and YSLEER.

This chain uses TRBV5-1 with TRBJ2-1, with 8 nucleotides matching TRBD2. V was clipped by 4 bases and J by 5 bases; unmatched bases: 14. The CDR3 runs to 17 residues. CDR1 is SGHRS, CDR2 YFSETQ, per germline. The CDR3 DNA is TGCGCCAGCAGCGAGGGGCGGGCTAGCGGGCCCAACAATGAGCAGTTCTTC. Amino acids: CASSEGRASGPNNEQFF. Together with reference TRBV5-1 and TRBJ2-1, the CDR3 gives the full variable domain: KAGVTQTPRYLIKTRGQQVTLSCSPISGHRSVSWYQQTPGQGLQFLFEYFSETQRNKGNFPGRFSGRQFSNSRSEMNVSTLELGDSALYLCASSEGRASGPNNEQFFGPGTRLTVL.

The chain recombines TRBV19 with TRBJ1-2, with D tentatively TRBD1 (6 bases). The length of the CDR3 is 15 residues. V dropped 3 bases and J dropped 10 bases, with 21 bases sitting between them. Germline V gene data show CDR1 as LNHDA and CDR2 as SQIVND (reference sequence). CDR3 amino acids: CASSIEGRTARPYTF. DNA of the CDR3: TGTGCCAGTAGTATCGAAGGTCGGACAGCCCGTCCCTACACCTTC.

This clone was seen only once. V is TRBV7-9 and J is TRBJ1-4; D is perhaps TRBD1 (5 bases). Germline CDR1 is SEHNR and CDR2 is FQNEAQ (reference sequence). This CDR3 comprises 13 residues. V was cut by 7 bases and J by 7 bases, with 13 bases left in between. The CDR3 bases are TGTGCCAGCACCTTTGGGGGTGGTGAAAAACTGTTTTTT. Translated, it gives CASTFGGGEKLFF.

DNA of the CDR3: TGTGCCAGCGGCTCTTCCTACGAGCAGTACTTC. It translates to CASGSSYEQYF. The V gene is TRBV28, the J gene TRBJ2-7; no reliable D call. V lost 8 bases and J 1 base, leaving 6 bases between the germline ends. The CDR3 extends over 11 amino acids. Germline assignment: CDR1 MDHEN and CDR2 SYDVKM.

This clone was detected only once. The V call is TRBV5-4, the J call TRBJ1-1, with D hard to call. Germline V CDR1 and CDR2: SGHNT, YYREEE (reference sequence). The V and J ends lost 4 bases and 5 bases respectively, with 15 bases between them. The CDR3 totals 14 residues. CDR3: CASSGSDGNTEAFF. The CDR3 DNA follows: TGTGCCAGCAGCGGCAGTGATGGGAATACTGAAGCTTTCTTT.

The J gene is TRBJ1-4, the V gene TRBV5-6, with 10 bases lining up with TRBD1. This CDR3 is built from 15 residues. In germline, CDR1 is SGHDT, CDR2 YYEEEE. V lost 4 bases and J lost 8; bases outside the gene matches: 8. CDR3 sequence (DNA): TGTGCCAGCAGCGCCGGGACAGGGGCTCTAGAAAAACTGTTTTTT. Translation: CASSAGTGALEKLFF.

The chain links TRBV28 to TRBJ1-1; the D gene is possibly TRBD1 (5 bases). Germline CDR1 reads MDHEN; CDR2 reads SYDVKM. V lost 3 bases and J lost 5, with 16 bases in between. The length of the CDR3 is 15 residues. Written as DNA, the CDR3 is TGTGCCAGCAGTTTTGATGGGGGAATCGGAACTGAAGCTTTCTTT. It encodes CASSFDGGIGTEAFF.

This chain connects TRBV28 to TRBJ2-7, with 11 nucleotides matching TRBD1. J lost 7 bases, V lost 2 bases, and 10 bases had no gene match. Germline V lookup: CDR1 MDHEN, CDR2 SYDVKM. The CDR3 extends over 16 amino acids. The CDR3 is CASSLPPVDRGLEQYF. CDR3 coding DNA: TGTGCCAGCAGTTTACCCCCCGTGGACAGGGGGCTTGAGCAGTACTTC.

The chain carries TRBV28 and TRBJ2-2; 7 bases agree with TRBD2. Germline V CDR1 and CDR2: MDHEN, SYDVKM. The CDR3 is made up of 15 amino acids. V gave up 7 bases and J gave up 3 bases; unmatched junction bases: 8. CDR3 loop: CASIISGTYTGELFF. The CDR3 DNA follows: TGTGCCAGCATCATAAGCGGGACCTACACCGGGGAGCTGTTTTTT.

The genes are TRBV7-2 and TRBJ2-7, with D maybe TRBD2 (6 bases). The CDR3 has 16 amino acids. Per germline, CDR1 SGHTA and CDR2 FQGNSA. The V gene lost 1 base and the J gene lost 0 bases, with 13 bases spanning the gap. The CDR3 loop is CASSLGSGHYSYEQYF. The CDR3 region has the DNA TGTGCCAGCAGCTTAGGGAGCGGGCACTACTCCTACGAGCAGTACTTC.

The count of this clone is one. The chain carries TRBV5-1 and TRBJ1-4, with TRBD1 identical over 8 bases. Unmatched junction bases numbered 4, after V lost 4 bases and J lost 5 bases. CDR3 size: 14 residues. Germline values: CDR1 SGHRS, CDR2 YFSETQ. This chain's CDR3 is CASSLDRVNEKLFF. The CDR3 DNA follows: TGCGCCAGCAGCCTGGACAGGGTAAATGAAAAACTGTTTTTT.

The chain recombines TRBV10-2 with TRBJ2-3; D not certain. Germline V gives CDR1 WSHSY, CDR2 SAAADI. Trimming pared 2 bases from V and 8 bases from J, leaving 11 bases between. This CDR3 comprises 13 residues. The CDR3, as DNA: TGCGCCAGCAGTGAGGATCTCCGGCGTACGCAGTATTTT. Translation: CASSEDLRRTQYF.

The genes are TRBV5-1 and TRBJ2-2, with D possibly TRBD2 on 6 matching bases. This CDR3 is 15 amino acids long. Trimming stripped 2 bases from V and 4 bases from J, with 12 bases between. The germline V gene has CDR1 SGHRS and CDR2 YFSETQ. The CDR3 DNA reads as TGCGCCAGCAGCTTCGGCGGGACCTCCACCGGGGAGCTGTTTTTT. Its translation is CASSFGGTSTGELFF.